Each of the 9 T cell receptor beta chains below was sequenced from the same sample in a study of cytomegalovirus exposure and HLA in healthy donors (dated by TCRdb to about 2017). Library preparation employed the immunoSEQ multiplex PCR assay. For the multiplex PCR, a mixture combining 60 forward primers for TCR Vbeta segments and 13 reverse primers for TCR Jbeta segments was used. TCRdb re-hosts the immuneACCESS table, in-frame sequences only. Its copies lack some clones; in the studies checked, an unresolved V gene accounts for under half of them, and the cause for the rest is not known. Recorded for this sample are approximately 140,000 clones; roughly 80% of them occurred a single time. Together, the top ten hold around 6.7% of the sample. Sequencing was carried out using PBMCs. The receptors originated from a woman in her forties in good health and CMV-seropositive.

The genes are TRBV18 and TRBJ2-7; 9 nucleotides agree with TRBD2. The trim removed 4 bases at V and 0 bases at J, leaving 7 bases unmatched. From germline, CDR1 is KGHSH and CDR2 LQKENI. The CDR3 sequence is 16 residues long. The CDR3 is CASSRGRLADSYEQYF. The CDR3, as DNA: TGTGCCAGCTCACGGGGGAGACTAGCGGACTCCTACGAGCAGTACTTC.

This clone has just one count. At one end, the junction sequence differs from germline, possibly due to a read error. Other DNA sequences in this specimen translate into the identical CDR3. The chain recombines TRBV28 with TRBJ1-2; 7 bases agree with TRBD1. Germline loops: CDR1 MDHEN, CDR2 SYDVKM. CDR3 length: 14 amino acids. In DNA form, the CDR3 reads TGTGCCAGCAGACCATCCCGGACAGGAAGCGGCTACACCTTT. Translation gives CASRPSRTGSGYTF.

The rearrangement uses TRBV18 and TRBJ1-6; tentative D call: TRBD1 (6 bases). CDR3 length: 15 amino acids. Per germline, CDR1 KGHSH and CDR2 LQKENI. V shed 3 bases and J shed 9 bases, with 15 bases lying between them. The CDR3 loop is CASSPTGTSISPLHF. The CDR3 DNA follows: TGTGCCAGCTCACCCACCGGGACAAGCATTTCACCCCTCCACTTT.

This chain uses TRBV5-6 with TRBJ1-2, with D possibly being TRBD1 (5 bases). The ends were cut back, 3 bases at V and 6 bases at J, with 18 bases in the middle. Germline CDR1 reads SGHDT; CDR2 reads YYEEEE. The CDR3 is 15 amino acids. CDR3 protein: CASSWGERALNGYTF. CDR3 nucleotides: TGTGCCAGCAGCTGGGGGGAGAGGGCCCTGAATGGCTACACCTTC.

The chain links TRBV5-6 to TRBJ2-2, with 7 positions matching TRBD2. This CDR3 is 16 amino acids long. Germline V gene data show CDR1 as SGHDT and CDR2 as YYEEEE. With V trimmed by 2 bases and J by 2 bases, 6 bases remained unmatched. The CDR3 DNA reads TGTGCCAGCAGCTTAAAGCGGGACTTTAACACCGGGGAGCTGTTTTTT. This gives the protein CASSLKRDFNTGELFF.

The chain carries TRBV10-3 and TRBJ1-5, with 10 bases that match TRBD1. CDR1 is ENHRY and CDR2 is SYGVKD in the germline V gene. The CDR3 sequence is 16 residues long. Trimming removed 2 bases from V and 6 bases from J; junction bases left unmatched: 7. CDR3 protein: CAISEPGTGVGQPQHF. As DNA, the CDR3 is TGTGCCATCAGTGAGCCCGGGACAGGGGTAGGTCAGCCCCAGCATTTT.

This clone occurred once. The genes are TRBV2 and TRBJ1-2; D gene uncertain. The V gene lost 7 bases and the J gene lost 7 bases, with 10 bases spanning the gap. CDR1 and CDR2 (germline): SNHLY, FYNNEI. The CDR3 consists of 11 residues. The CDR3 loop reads CASKAGPGYTF. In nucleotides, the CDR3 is TGTGCCAGCAAGGCAGGTCCTGGCTACACCTTC.

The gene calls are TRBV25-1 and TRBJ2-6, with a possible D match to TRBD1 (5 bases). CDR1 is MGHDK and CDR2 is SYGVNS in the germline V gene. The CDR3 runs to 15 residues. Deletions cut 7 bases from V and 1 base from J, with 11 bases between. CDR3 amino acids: CASTPQGSGANVLTF. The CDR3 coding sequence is TGTGCCAGCACCCCTCAGGGATCTGGGGCCAACGTCCTGACTTTC.

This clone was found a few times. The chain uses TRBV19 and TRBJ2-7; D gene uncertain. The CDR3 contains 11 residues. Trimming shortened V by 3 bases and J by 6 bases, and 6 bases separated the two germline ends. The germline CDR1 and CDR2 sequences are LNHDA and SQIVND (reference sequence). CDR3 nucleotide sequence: TGTGCCAGTAGTATCGGGTCCGAGCAGTACTTC. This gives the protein CASSIGSEQYF.